This T cell receptor (beta chain) was observed in a study of blood T cell repertoires in COVID-19 (dated by TCRdb to the early 2020s). Broadly, across the study: Samples covering the acute and convalescent phases of COVID-19 were provided by collaborators in the United States, Italy and Spain. The material from the prospective study consisted of cDNA or gDNA derived from T cells, B-cell-depleted T cells, or PBMCs. Deeply sampled blood TCRbeta repertoires from subjects exposed to, actively infected with, or recovered from COVID-19 were included in the dataset. A freely available public database, intended as a resource for researchers studying the immune response to SARS-CoV-2, is where the repertoires were released. Samples were obtained from the ongoing ImmuneRACE study (first 160 participants) and from 1,200 or so subjects provided by 6 global collaborators. A de-identified subject ID, COVID-19 status, age in years and sex were almost always included in the sample metadata. Where available, HLA class I and class II types were taken from metadata supplied by the sample provider and were not determined by assay-based typing. Summary of the overall study and its limitations: Clinical and demographic metadata were provided uncurated, with the amount varying by source and participant.

TCRbeta CDR3 regions were amplified from genomic DNA by means of the immunoSEQ Assay, a bias-controlled multiplex PCR. On the study's bioinformatics: Nucleated cell counts per sample were estimated from amplification of reference gene primers within the assay. To quantify the absolute abundance of each unique TCRbeta CDR3 rearrangement, sequence reads were collapsed and filtered. For each sample, productive Simpson clonality was calculated by taking the square root of Simpson's diversity index across productive rearrangements. Sourced from immuneACCESS, this table was stored by TCRdb with only in-frame sequences that have V and J called. A share of the clones is absent; for the studies checked, an unresolved V gene accounts for under half, and the remainder has no known explanation. V and J calls and clone size follow that table, whereas D and trimming were derived from the DNA. The sample table shows 350,000 or so clones, and more than 85% are seen once. Clones ranked in the top ten supply roughly 1% of the sample.

Enrolling through a virtual design, the prospective study's participants ranged in age from roughly 18 to 100 years and lived across approximately 25 United States geographic areas. Cohort assignment in the prospective study relied on participant-reported clinical history from a screening survey and a study questionnaire. Recovered participants in ImmuneRACE Cohort 3 were defined as having two consecutive negative NP/OP PCR tests, clearance from a healthcare professional, or resolution of symptoms. In the prospective study, mobile phlebotomists collected whole blood, serum and a nasopharyngeal or oropharyngeal swab from each participant. Over a roughly two-month period, participants in the prospective study had the option of providing additional blood draws and questionnaires. Before DNA extraction, blood samples from the prospective study were shipped at room temperature or frozen. A word on this clone: Its antigen is still unknown. Base qualities are not recorded, but no much larger clone differs from it by a single base.

V trim: 8 bases; J trim: 2 bases; unmatched bases: 7. CDR1 and CDR2 (WSHSY, SAAADI) derive from the germline V gene. The CDR3 covers 15 residues, taking in both the cysteine and the phenylalanine. Kept here is only the CDR3 DNA, which spans 45 bases and is read in frame from base 1. The sample consisted of PBMCs or T cells enriched from blood (not recorded which). This sequence originates from a young woman who had recovered from COVID-19. Here the chain combines TRBV10-2 and TRBJ2-2, and TRBD1 aligns with 8 junction nucleotides. The CDR3: CASRQGAKNTGELFF. The DNA sequence follows: TGCGCCAGCCGCCAGGGGGCGAAAAACACCGGGGAGCTGTTTTTT.